The sequence of this T cell receptor beta chain was determined in a study of human T cells and chemical hapten exposure. In the study overall: Sensitization involved placing 2% DPC onto an approximately 2 cm by approximately 2 cm region of upper inner arm skin. Mostly female, the patients presented with alopecia areata, totalis or universalis.

V lost 0 bases, J lost 0 bases, and 8 bases lay in between. CDR1 and CDR2 (germline): SGHRS, YFSETQ. The CDR3 has 15 amino acids. Sample time point: patch test 3, about 24 weeks after DPC sensitization. Noted treatment: therapeutic diphenylcyclopropenone sensitization with weekly scalp DPC. MiXCR, run by TCRdb on the RACE reads, gives a single entry per CDR3 protein. The table has under 200,000 distinct CDR3 sequences, around a quarter seen once. The study, taken as a whole, reports: A positive correlation with patch test score was found for PT1 expanded TCR counts.

Concerning this clonotype: The antigen is undetermined.

The chain couples TRBV5-1 to TRBJ2-3, with D possibly TRBD2 on 5 matching bases. This clonotype was sampled from a woman aged 18 to 35 with alopecia areata. Some clones in this sample may be carry-over from other donors' samples. Source: whole blood, taken in connection with sensitization to the hapten diphenylcyclopropenone (DPC). The CDR3 reads CASSLDEGSTDTQYF. CDR3 in DNA: TGCGCCAGCAGCTTGGATGAGGGAAGCACAGATACGCAGTATTTT.